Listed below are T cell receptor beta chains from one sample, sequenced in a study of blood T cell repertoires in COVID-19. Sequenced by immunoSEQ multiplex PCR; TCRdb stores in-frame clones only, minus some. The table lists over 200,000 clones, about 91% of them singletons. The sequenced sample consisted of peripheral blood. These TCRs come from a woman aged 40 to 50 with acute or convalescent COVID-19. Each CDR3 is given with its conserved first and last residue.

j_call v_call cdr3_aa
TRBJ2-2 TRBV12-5 CASGLVPVGLKKNTGELFF
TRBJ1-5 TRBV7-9 CASSLGTAYSNQPQHF
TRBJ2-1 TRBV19 CASQDSGTGRTDEQFF
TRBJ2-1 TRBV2 CASSEIRLAGGDEQFF
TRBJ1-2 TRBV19 CASRSTGGLAGAYGYTF
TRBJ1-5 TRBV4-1 CASSQAPGPSNQPQHF
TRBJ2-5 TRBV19 CASSRGTGQETQYF
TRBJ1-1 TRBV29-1 CSVPPSSGGRTEAFF
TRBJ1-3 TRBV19 CASTRGSGNTIYF
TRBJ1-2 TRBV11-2 CASSPRTGEDYGYTF
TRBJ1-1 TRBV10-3 CAISENVGAAF
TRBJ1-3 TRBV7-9 CASSSGSGNTIYF
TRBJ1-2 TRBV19 CAIQDIYGYTF
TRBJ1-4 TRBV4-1 CASSQDVAGGGEKLFF
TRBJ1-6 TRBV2 CASSEVTGSPLHF